This T cell receptor beta chain was captured in a study of beta chain features in type 1 diabetes. This clone occurred a few times. cDNA synthesis used the whole RNA isolate, giving expressed TCRB sequences. Sequenced naive, central memory and regulatory T cell samples produced an average of roughly 3.6 million reads. Sequencing used immunoSEQ multiplex PCR; TCRdb keeps in-frame clones, though not all of them. This table has over 120,000 clones, roughly 10% appearing once. V was clipped by 4 bases and J by 3 bases; unmatched bases: 7. From germline, CDR1 is MDHEN and CDR2 SYDVKM. The CDR3 totals 15 residues.

The TCR comes from a man aged 18-30 years in good health. What was sequenced was naive CD4+ T cells from blood. The chain recombines TRBV28 with TRBJ2-7; 9 positions agree with TRBD2. This CDR3 is CASSSPAGGYYEQYF. CDR3 nucleotides: TGTGCCAGCAGTTCCCCCGCGGGGGGGTACTACGAGCAGTACTTC.